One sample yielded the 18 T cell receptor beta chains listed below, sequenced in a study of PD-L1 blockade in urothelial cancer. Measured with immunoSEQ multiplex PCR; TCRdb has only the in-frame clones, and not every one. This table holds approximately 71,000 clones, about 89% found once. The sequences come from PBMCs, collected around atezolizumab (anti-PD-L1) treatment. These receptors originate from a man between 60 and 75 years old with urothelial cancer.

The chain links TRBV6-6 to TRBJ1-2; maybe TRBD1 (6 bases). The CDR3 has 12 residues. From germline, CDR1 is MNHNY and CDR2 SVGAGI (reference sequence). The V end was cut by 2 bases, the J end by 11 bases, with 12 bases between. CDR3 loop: CASSYAQGMYTF. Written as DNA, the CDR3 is TGTGCCAGCAGTTACGCCCAGGGGATGTACACCTTC.

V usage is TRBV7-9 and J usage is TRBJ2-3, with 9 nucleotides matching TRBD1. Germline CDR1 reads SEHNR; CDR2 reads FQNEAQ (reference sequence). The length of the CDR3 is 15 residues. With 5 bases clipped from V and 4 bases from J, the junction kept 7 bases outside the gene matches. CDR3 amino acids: CASSLTRTGADTQYF. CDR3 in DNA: TGTGCCAGCAGCCTCACGAGGACAGGGGCAGATACGCAGTATTTT.

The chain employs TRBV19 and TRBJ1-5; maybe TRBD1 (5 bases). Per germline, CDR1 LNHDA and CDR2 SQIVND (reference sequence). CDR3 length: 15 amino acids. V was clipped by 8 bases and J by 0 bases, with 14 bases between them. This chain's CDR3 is CASSRGGNSNQPQHF. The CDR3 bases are TGTGCCAGTTCTCGGGGGGGGAATAGCAATCAGCCCCAGCATTTT.

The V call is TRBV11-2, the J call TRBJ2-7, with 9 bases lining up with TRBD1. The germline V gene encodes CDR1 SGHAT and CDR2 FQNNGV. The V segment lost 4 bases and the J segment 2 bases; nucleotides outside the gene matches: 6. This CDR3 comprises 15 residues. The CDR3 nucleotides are TGTGCCAGCAGCTCCTACAGGGGGCAAGCCTACGAGCAGTACTTC. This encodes CASSSYRGQAYEQYF.

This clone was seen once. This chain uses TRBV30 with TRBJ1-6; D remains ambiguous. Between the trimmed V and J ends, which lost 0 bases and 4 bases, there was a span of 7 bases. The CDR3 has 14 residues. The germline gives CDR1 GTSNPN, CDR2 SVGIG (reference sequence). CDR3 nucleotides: TGTGCCTGGAGTGTGACGGGGTATAATTCACCCCTCCACTTT. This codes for CAWSVTGYNSPLHF.

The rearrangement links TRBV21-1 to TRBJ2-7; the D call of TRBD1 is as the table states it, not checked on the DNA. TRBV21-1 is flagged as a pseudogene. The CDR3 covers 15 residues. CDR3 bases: TGTGCCAGCAGCAGTCGCCGGGACAGTGGGTGCGAGCAGTACTTC. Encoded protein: CASSSRRDSGCEQYF.

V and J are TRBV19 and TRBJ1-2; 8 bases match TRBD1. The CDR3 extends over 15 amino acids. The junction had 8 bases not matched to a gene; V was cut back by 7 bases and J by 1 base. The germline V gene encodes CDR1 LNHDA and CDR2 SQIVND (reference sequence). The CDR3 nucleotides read TGTGCCAGTATTCGGACAGGGTCGAGTAACTATGGCTACACCTTC. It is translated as CASIRTGSSNYGYTF.

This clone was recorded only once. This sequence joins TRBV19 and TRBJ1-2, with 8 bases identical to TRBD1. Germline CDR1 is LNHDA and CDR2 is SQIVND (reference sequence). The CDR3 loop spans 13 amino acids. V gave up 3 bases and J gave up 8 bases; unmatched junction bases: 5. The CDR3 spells CASSIDRGGGYTF. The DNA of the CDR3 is TGTGCCAGTAGTATCGACAGGGGAGGAGGCTACACCTTC.

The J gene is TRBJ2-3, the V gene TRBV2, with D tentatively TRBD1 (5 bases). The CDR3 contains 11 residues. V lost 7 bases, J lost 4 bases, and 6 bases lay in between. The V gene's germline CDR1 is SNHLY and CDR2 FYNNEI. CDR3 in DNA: TGTGCCAGCACCAGGGCAGATACGCAGTATTTT. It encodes CASTRADTQYF.

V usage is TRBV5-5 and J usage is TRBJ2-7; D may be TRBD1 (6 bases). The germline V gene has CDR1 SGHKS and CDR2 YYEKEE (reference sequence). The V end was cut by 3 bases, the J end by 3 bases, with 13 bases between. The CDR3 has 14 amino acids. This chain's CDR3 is CASSWTRGVYEQYF. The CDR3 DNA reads TGTGCCAGCAGCTGGACCAGGGGTGTCTACGAGCAGTACTTC.

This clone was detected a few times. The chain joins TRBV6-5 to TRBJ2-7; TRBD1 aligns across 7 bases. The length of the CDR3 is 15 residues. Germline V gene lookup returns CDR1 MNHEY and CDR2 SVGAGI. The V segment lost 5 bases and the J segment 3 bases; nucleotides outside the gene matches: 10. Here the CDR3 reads CASSAPGQTNYEQYF. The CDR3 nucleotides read TGTGCCAGCAGTGCTCCGGGACAGACAAACTACGAGCAGTACTTC.

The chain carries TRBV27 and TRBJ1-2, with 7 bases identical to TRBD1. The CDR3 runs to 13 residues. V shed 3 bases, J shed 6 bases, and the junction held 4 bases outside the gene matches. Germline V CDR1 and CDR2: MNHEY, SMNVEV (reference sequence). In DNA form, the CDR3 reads TGTGCCAGCAGTTTTCGACAGGGTCATGGCTACACCTTC. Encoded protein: CASSFRQGHGYTF.

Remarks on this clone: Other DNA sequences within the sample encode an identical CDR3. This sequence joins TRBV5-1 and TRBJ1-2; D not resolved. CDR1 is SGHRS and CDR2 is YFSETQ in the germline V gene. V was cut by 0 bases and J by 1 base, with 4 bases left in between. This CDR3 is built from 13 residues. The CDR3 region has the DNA TGCGCCAGCAGCTTGGACAGTAACTATGGCTACACCTTC. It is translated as CASSLDSNYGYTF.

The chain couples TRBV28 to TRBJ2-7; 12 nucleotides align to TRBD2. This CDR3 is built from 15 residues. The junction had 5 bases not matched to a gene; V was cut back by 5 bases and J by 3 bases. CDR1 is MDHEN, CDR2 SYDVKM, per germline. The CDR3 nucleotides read TGTGCCAGCAGTGAGGGACTAGCGGGCCACTACGAGCAGTACTTC. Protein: CASSEGLAGHYEQYF.

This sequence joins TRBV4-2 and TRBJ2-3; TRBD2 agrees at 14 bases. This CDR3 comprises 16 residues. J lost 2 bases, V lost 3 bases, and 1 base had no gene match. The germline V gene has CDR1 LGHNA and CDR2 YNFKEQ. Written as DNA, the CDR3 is TGTGCCAGCAGCCAGGGACTAGCGGGGGTCACAGATACGCAGTATTTT. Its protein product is CASSQGLAGVTDTQYF.

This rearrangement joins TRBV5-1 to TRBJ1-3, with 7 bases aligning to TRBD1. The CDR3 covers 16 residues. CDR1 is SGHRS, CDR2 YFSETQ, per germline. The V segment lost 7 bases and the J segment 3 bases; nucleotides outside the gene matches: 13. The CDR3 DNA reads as TGCGCCAGCTCACAATCGCCAGGGGGTGGTGGAAACACCATATATTTT. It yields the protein CASSQSPGGGGNTIYF.

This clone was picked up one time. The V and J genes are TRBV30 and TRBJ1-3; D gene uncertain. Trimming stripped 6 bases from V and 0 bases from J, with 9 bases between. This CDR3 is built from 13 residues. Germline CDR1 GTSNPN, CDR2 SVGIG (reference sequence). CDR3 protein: CACRVPSGNTIYF. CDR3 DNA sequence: TGTGCCTGCCGGGTTCCCTCTGGAAACACCATATATTTT.

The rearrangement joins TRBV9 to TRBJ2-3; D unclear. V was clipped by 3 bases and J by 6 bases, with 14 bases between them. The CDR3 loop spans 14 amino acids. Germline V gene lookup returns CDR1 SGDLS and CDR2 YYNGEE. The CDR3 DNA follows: TGTGCCAGCAGCGCTTCGTTTCAGGTGGATACGCAGTATTTT. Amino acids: CASSASFQVDTQYF.